Listed below are T cell receptor beta chains from one sample, sequenced in a study of shared clonotypes between healthy human individuals. Profiled with immunoSEQ multiplex PCR; TCRdb holds only in-frame clones, not every one. This repertoire shows millions of clones, 85% to 95% found once; its top ten account for about 0.13%. The specimen sequenced was naive CD4+ T cells sorted from blood. The receptors were sampled from a man aged 18 to 30 in good health. CDR3s include the opening cysteine and the closing phenylalanine or tryptophan. Each record gives: V gene, clone size, J gene, D gene, CDR3 DNA, CDR3 protein. The D gene is left open where the match is weak. Expanded clones get a size class; other rows say once, few or many, or leave the size out.

v_call: TRBV30; clone_size: -; j_call: TRBJ2-3; d_call: TRBD2; cdr3_nt: TGTGCCGGCTGCCCGCGGGGGGACGATACGCAGTATTTT; cdr3_aa: CAGCPRGDDTQYF
v_call: TRBV10-3; clone_size: -; j_call: TRBJ2-1; d_call: -; cdr3_nt: TGTGCCATCAGTGTACGAAGCTCCTACAATGAGCAGTTCTTC; cdr3_aa: CAISVRSSYNEQFF
v_call: TRBV6-5; clone_size: -; j_call: TRBJ2-7; d_call: TRBD2; cdr3_nt: TGTGCCAGCAGAGCGGGACTGACCTACGAGCAGTACTTC; cdr3_aa: CASRAGLTYEQYF
v_call: TRBV27; clone_size: -; j_call: TRBJ1-6; d_call: TRBD1; cdr3_nt: TGTGCCAGCAGTTTACAGGGGGGCCATAATTCACCCCTCCACTTT; cdr3_aa: CASSLQGGHNSPLHF
v_call: TRBV28; clone_size: -; j_call: TRBJ2-3; d_call: -; cdr3_nt: TGTGCCAGCAGTTCGCAGACAGGAGTAATTAACACAGATACGCAGTATTTT; cdr3_aa: CASSSQTGVINTDTQYF
v_call: TRBV29-1; clone_size: -; j_call: TRBJ2-3; d_call: TRBD1; cdr3_nt: TGCAGCGCACAGGGGAGCACAGATACGCAGTATTTT; cdr3_aa: CSAQGSTDTQYF
v_call: TRBV6-5; clone_size: -; j_call: TRBJ2-5; d_call: TRBD2; cdr3_nt: TGTGCCAGCAGTTATTCCGGGACTAGCAACGTGGAGACCCAGTACTTC; cdr3_aa: CASSYSGTSNVETQYF
v_call: TRBV7-9; clone_size: -; j_call: TRBJ2-1; d_call: -; cdr3_nt: TGTGCCAGCAGCCTGGACGTCTACAATGAGCAGTTCTTC; cdr3_aa: CASSLDVYNEQFF
v_call: TRBV7-2; clone_size: -; j_call: TRBJ2-1; d_call: TRBD1; cdr3_nt: TGTGCCAGCAGCGCGGACAGGGGAGGTCACAATGAGCAGTTCTTC; cdr3_aa: CASSADRGGHNEQFF
v_call: TRBV4-2; clone_size: few; j_call: TRBJ1-6; d_call: -; cdr3_nt: TGTGCCAGCAGCCAAGTTACCTCGGTGGGGAATTCACCCCTCCACTTT; cdr3_aa: CASSQVTSVGNSPLHF
v_call: TRBV2; clone_size: -; j_call: TRBJ2-1; d_call: TRBD2; cdr3_nt: TGTGCCAGCAGTGAAGCGACAGGGCAACGGACTAGCGGGGCCAAGAGCTCCTACAATGAGCAGTTCTTC; cdr3_aa: CASSEATGQRTSGAKSSYNEQFF
v_call: TRBV19; clone_size: -; j_call: TRBJ1-6; d_call: TRBD1; cdr3_nt: TGTGCCAGTAGTAGACAGGGTGAATCACCCCTCCACTTT; cdr3_aa: CASSRQGESPLHF
v_call: TRBV7-9; clone_size: -; j_call: TRBJ2-1; d_call: -; cdr3_nt: TGTGCCAGCGGAAGGGGGGGAACCTACAATGAGCAGTTCTTC; cdr3_aa: CASGRGGTYNEQFF
v_call: TRBV5-1; clone_size: -; j_call: TRBJ2-5; d_call: TRBD2; cdr3_nt: TGCGCCAGCAGCCAGGGACTAGCGGGGGGGCAAGAGACCCAGTACTTC; cdr3_aa: CASSQGLAGGQETQYF
v_call: TRBV5-1; clone_size: -; j_call: TRBJ2-5; d_call: -; cdr3_nt: TGCGCCAGCAGCGAGGCTCAGGGTCAAAACGGGGAGACCCAGTACTTC; cdr3_aa: CASSEAQGQNGETQYF
v_call: TRBV5-1; clone_size: -; j_call: TRBJ2-7; d_call: TRBD1; cdr3_nt: TGCGCCAGCAGCTTGGCCGGGACAGGGACCCCCTACGAGCAGTACTTC; cdr3_aa: CASSLAGTGTPYEQYF